The 30 T cell receptor beta chains in this list originate from one sample, sequenced in a study of shared clonotypes between healthy human individuals. Libraries were prepared by immunoSEQ multiplex PCR; TCRdb keeps only in-frame clonotypes and omits some of them. The sample contains around 2,100,000 clones, just under 95% of which appear only once. Terminally differentiated effector memory CD45RA+ cells were excluded by CCR7 positive selection of CD45RO-negative cells. Material: naive CD8+ T cells sorted from blood. The receptors shown here come from a young man in good health.

About this clone itself: Other DNA sequences in this sample translate to the same CDR3. This rearrangement joins TRBV4-1 to TRBJ1-2, with D unresolved. Per germline, CDR1 MGHRA and CDR2 YSYEKL. Trimming stripped 2 bases from V and 3 bases from J, with 7 bases between. The CDR3 spans 13 residues. The DNA for the CDR3 is TGCGCCAGCAGCCAATCACAAGACTATGGCTACACCTTC. Translation gives CASSQSQDYGYTF.

This clone was counted a single time. The chain carries TRBV7-6 and TRBJ2-5; 7 nucleotides agree with TRBD2. V was clipped by 5 bases and J by 4 bases; unmatched bases: 19. The V gene's germline CDR1 is SGHVS and CDR2 FNYEAQ. The CDR3 is 18 amino acids. CDR3 DNA: TGTGCCAGCAGCCAATCCCTTGCGGGGAGGGACGGTCCAGAGACCCAGTACTTC. This sequence encodes CASSQSLAGRDGPETQYF.

The rearrangement links TRBV7-6 to TRBJ2-7; possibly TRBD1 for D (6 bases). The CDR3 sequence is 14 residues long. Germline V gives CDR1 SGHVS, CDR2 FNYEAQ. Trimming left V 1 base short and J 5 bases short, with 12 bases between. As DNA, the CDR3 is TGTGCCAGCAGCTTAGGGATAGGGGGTGACGAGCAGTACTTC. Translated, it gives CASSLGIGGDEQYF.

The rearrangement uses TRBV7-2 and TRBJ1-3, with 10 bases aligning to TRBD1. Germline V gene lookup returns CDR1 SGHTA and CDR2 FQGNSA. The CDR3 has 15 amino acids. J was trimmed by 2 bases and V by 6 bases; bases with no gene match: 4. CDR3 DNA: TGTGCCAGCAGACCTGGGACAGGGGCTGGAAACACCATATATTTT. It is translated as CASRPGTGAGNTIYF.

This rearrangement joins TRBV5-6 to TRBJ1-3, with 8 bases matching TRBD1. The germline gives CDR1 SGHDT, CDR2 YYEEEE. There are 15 residues in the CDR3. V was pared by 3 bases and J by 0 bases, with 2 bases of the junction left unmatched. CDR3 DNA sequence: TGTGCCAGCAGCTGGACAGGGCTCTCTGGAAACACCATATATTTT. It encodes CASSWTGLSGNTIYF.

The chain is built from TRBV6-6 and TRBJ2-5; 8 nucleotides match TRBD2. This CDR3 region has 16 residues. Germline CDR1 is MNHNY and CDR2 is SVGAGI (reference sequence). V shed 0 bases and J 4 bases; nucleotides not matched to a gene: 7. This CDR3 is CASSYSIAGGGETQYF. CDR3 in DNA: TGTGCCAGCAGTTACTCGATTGCGGGAGGCGGAGAGACCCAGTACTTC.

As to this clone: Other DNA sequences in this sample translate to the same CDR3. The chain combines TRBV28 with TRBJ2-5; unclear D gene. The CDR3 contains 11 residues. The V gene's germline CDR1 is MDHEN and CDR2 SYDVKM. Trimming left V 3 bases short and J 4 bases short, with 3 bases between. CDR3 sequence (DNA): TGTGCCAGCAGTTTTTCAGAGACCCAGTACTTC. It yields the protein CASSFSETQYF.

The chain uses TRBV28 and TRBJ1-2; the D gene is possibly TRBD1 (6 bases). Germline V CDR1 and CDR2: MDHEN, SYDVKM. The CDR3 is made up of 16 amino acids. Deletions cut 8 bases from V and 0 bases from J, with 19 bases between. The DNA for the CDR3 is TGTGCCAGCGGTGCGGACAGATTGGGAGCTAACTATGGCTACACCTTC. Residues: CASGADRLGANYGYTF.

This sequence joins TRBV19 and TRBJ2-7; the D gene is possibly TRBD1 (7 bases). V gave up 5 bases and J gave up 3 bases, with 17 bases separating them. Germline V gives CDR1 LNHDA, CDR2 SQIVND (reference sequence). The CDR3 contains 15 residues. The CDR3 region is CASSPFSGGYYEQYF. The CDR3 DNA reads TGTGCCAGTAGTCCCTTTTCAGGGGGGTACTACGAGCAGTACTTC.

The chain links TRBV6-1 to TRBJ1-5; D ambiguous. The CDR3 length is 14 residues. CDR1 and CDR2 (germline): MNHNS, SASEGT. The V end lost 3 bases, the J end lost 0 bases, and 6 bases lay between the germline ends. The CDR3, as DNA: TGTGCCAGCAGTGATACAGATAGCAATCAGCCCCAGCATTTT. As protein: CASSDTDSNQPQHF.

The rearrangement uses TRBV9 and TRBJ2-3; TRBD2 is a possible D gene (5 bases). V was cut by 3 bases and J by 9 bases, with 11 bases left in between. The germline V gene encodes CDR1 SGDLS and CDR2 YYNGEE. The CDR3 runs 12 residues. CDR3 sequence reads: CASSAYGETQYF. The DNA for the CDR3 is TGTGCCAGCAGCGCTTACGGGGAAACGCAGTATTTT.

The sample holds a few counts of this clone. The J gene is TRBJ1-6, the V gene TRBV27; D is undetermined. V was trimmed by 6 bases and J by 10 bases, leaving 19 bases between them. This CDR3 spans 15 amino acids. Germline V gene lookup returns CDR1 MNHEY and CDR2 SMNVEV (reference sequence). As DNA, the CDR3 is TGTGCCAGCAGACGACGTCAAGATGGGTCCTCACCCCTCCACTTT. Its protein is CASRRRQDGSSPLHF.

V and J are TRBV5-6 and TRBJ2-1; D possibly uses TRBD1 or TRBD2 (6 bases each). The V gene lost 0 bases and the J gene lost 0 bases, with 16 bases spanning the gap. Germline CDR1 reads SGHDT; CDR2 reads YYEEEE. The CDR3 has 18 amino acids. This chain's CDR3 is CASSLEWGAGSSYNEQFF. The CDR3 nucleotides are TGTGCCAGCAGCTTGGAATGGGGGGCCGGGAGCTCCTACAATGAGCAGTTCTTC.

This clone was counted a single time. The chain uses TRBV9 and TRBJ1-2; 8 positions match TRBD1. Germline V gives CDR1 SGDLS, CDR2 YYNGEE. This CDR3 comprises 18 residues. V shed 3 bases, J shed 4 bases, and the junction held 17 bases outside the gene matches. The CDR3 coding sequence is TGTGCCAGCAGCGCCTCAGGGGGCGGTGGTGAATGGAGCTATGGCTACACCTTC. It codes for CASSASGGGGEWSYGYTF. Drawing the rest from reference TRBV9 and TRBJ1-2, the complete variable domain is DSGVTQTPKHLITATGQRVTLRCSPRSGDLSVYWYQQSLDQGLQFLIQYYNGEERAKGNILERFSAQQFPDLHSELNLSSLELGDSALYFCASSASGGGGEWSYGYTFGSGTRLTVV.

This chain uses TRBV13 with TRBJ2-7, with 10 nucleotides matching TRBD1. V shed 4 bases, J shed 3 bases, and the junction held 9 bases outside the gene matches. The CDR3 length is 16 residues. Germline values: CDR1 PRHDT, CDR2 FYEKMQ (reference sequence). CDR3 sequence reads: CASSSLGDRGLYEQYF. The CDR3 DNA sequence: TGTGCCAGCAGCTCCCTTGGGGACAGGGGCCTCTACGAGCAGTACTTC.

V gene TRBV7-9 combines with J gene TRBJ2-1; the D gene is possibly TRBD2 (6 bases). Germline assignment: CDR1 SEHNR and CDR2 FQNEAQ (reference sequence). V lost 5 bases and J lost 3, with 8 bases in between. The CDR3 runs to 13 residues. The CDR3: CASSQTSYNEQFF. The CDR3 DNA reads as TGTGCCAGCAGCCAGACTAGCTACAATGAGCAGTTCTTC. Using reference TRBV7-9 and TRBJ2-1 for the parts outside the CDR3, the full variable domain is DTGVSQNPRHKITKRGQNVTFRCDPISEHNRLYWYRQTLGQGPEFLTYFQNEAQLEKSRLLSDRFSAERPKGSFSTLEIQRTEQGDSAMYLCASSQTSYNEQFFGPGTRLTVL.

The V and J genes are TRBV7-3 and TRBJ2-1, with D possibly TRBD2 on 5 matching bases. Trimming pared 5 bases from V and 2 bases from J, leaving 7 bases between. The CDR3 loop spans 13 amino acids. Germline V gene lookup returns CDR1 SGHTA and CDR2 FQGTGA. In DNA form, the CDR3 reads TGTGCCAGCAGCGACGGGGCCTACAATGAGCAGTTCTTC. As protein: CASSDGAYNEQFF.

The chain couples TRBV10-3 to TRBJ1-4; D unresolved. Trimming pared 10 bases from V and 2 bases from J, leaving 11 bases between. Germline values: CDR1 ENHRY, CDR2 SYGVKD. The CDR3 covers 13 residues. DNA of the CDR3: TGTGCCACCACGCCGGGCACTAATGAAAAACTGTTTTTT. This codes for CATTPGTNEKLFF.

Written as DNA, the CDR3 is TGTGCCAGCAGCCCAATGGGGGGGAATGAGCAGTTCTTC. Amino acids: CASSPMGGNEQFF. The rearrangement joins TRBV4-2 to TRBJ2-1; TRBD2 aligns across 7 bases. Germline values: CDR1 LGHNA, CDR2 YNFKEQ. The CDR3 contains 13 residues. After removal of 4 bases from V and 7 bases from J, the junction contained 4 bases not matched to a gene.

The chain is built from TRBV7-4 and TRBJ1-1, with D possibly TRBD1 on 5 matching bases. V lost 1 base and J lost 6, with 12 bases in between. Germline lookup yields CDR1 SGHVT and CDR2 SQSDAQ. The CDR3 is 14 residues long. The CDR3: CASSLERQGAEAFF. CDR3 coding DNA: TGTGCCAGCAGCTTAGAACGGCAGGGAGCTGAAGCTTTCTTT.

The rearrangement joins TRBV9 to TRBJ2-2; D is possibly TRBD2 (6 bases). Germline V gene data show CDR1 as SGDLS and CDR2 as YYNGEE. The CDR3 consists of 15 residues. Trimming left V 4 bases short and J 5 bases short, with 15 bases between. CDR3 amino acids: CASSPTGGATGELFF. CDR3 in DNA: TGTGCCAGCAGCCCCACCGGCGGGGCTACCGGGGAGCTGTTTTTT.

This chain joins TRBV27 and TRBJ2-5; 9 positions agree with TRBD2. CDR3 size: 15 residues. The V gene's germline CDR1 is MNHEY and CDR2 SMNVEV (reference sequence). Trimming at V came to 3 bases and at J to 1 base, leaving 3 bases not matched to a gene. The DNA for the CDR3 is TGTGCCAGCAGTTTCCTAGCGGGGTCCCAAGAGACCCAGTACTTC. Translation: CASSFLAGSQETQYF.

Note on this clone: The junction differs from germline at one of its ends, possibly a read error. This rearrangement joins TRBV4-2 to TRBJ1-1; D unclear. The CDR3 contains 11 residues. Looked up from germline, CDR1 is LGHNA and CDR2 is YNFKEQ. In DNA form, the CDR3 reads TGTGCCAGCAGCAAAGACACTGAAGCTTTCTTT. Protein: CASSKDTEAFF.

V and J are TRBV29-1 and TRBJ2-3; D gene ambiguous. Trimming shortened V by 3 bases and J by 6 bases, and 4 bases separated the two germline ends. Looked up from germline, CDR1 is SQVTM and CDR2 is ANQGSEA. The length of the CDR3 is 10 residues. The CDR3, as DNA: TGCAGCGTTGATGTGGATACGCAGTATTTT. It yields the protein CSVDVDTQYF.

The genes are TRBV7-3 and TRBJ1-6; perhaps TRBD1 as D (5 bases). Trimming stripped 0 bases from V and 1 base from J, with 13 bases between. The CDR3 contains 18 residues. Germline V gene data show CDR1 as SGHTA and CDR2 as FQGTGA. CDR3 in DNA: TGTGCCAGCAGCTTAACCGGCAGGGAGGAATCCTATAATTCACCCCTCCACTTT. This gives the protein CASSLTGREESYNSPLHF. Together with reference TRBV7-3 and TRBJ1-6, the CDR3 gives the full variable domain: GAGVSQTPSNKVTEKGKYVELRCDPISGHTALYWYRQSLGQGPEFLIYFQGTGAADDSGLPNDRFFAVRPEGSVSTLKIQRTERGDSAVYLCASSLTGREESYNSPLHFGNGTRLTVT.

This chain connects TRBV4-1 to TRBJ1-6, with D unresolved. Looked up from germline, CDR1 is MGHRA and CDR2 is YSYEKL. With 3 bases removed from V and 10 bases from J, the gap between germline ends came to 7 bases. The length of the CDR3 is 12 residues. The CDR3 sequence: CASSHVGSPLHF. CDR3 bases: TGCGCCAGCAGCCACGTGGGCTCACCCCTCCACTTT.

The rearrangement uses TRBV4-1 and TRBJ2-2; 9 positions match TRBD1. This CDR3 contains 15 residues. Germline assignment: CDR1 MGHRA and CDR2 YSYEKL. With 3 bases clipped from V and 6 bases from J, the junction kept 5 bases outside the gene matches. The DNA of the CDR3 is TGCGCCAGCAGCCACCCGACAGGGGGTGCCGGGGAGCTGTTTTTT. The encoded protein is CASSHPTGGAGELFF.

V is TRBV29-1 and J is TRBJ2-7; 7 bases map to TRBD2. Per the germline V gene, CDR1 is SQVTM and CDR2 is ANQGSEA. This CDR3 has 16 amino acids. V lost 2 bases, J lost 2 bases, and 12 bases stayed unmatched. This chain's CDR3 is CSVELVREGYTYEQYF. The CDR3 DNA follows: TGCAGCGTTGAACTTGTCAGGGAGGGGTATACCTACGAGCAGTACTTC.

V gene TRBV7-9 combines with J gene TRBJ1-1; D remains unclear. V was trimmed by 5 bases and J by 3 bases, leaving 16 bases between them. In germline, CDR1 is SEHNR, CDR2 FQNEAQ (reference sequence). This CDR3 has 15 residues. CDR3 region: CASSPTDQWHTEAFF. The CDR3 nucleotides are TGTGCCAGCAGCCCCACCGACCAGTGGCACACTGAAGCTTTCTTT.

The chain combines TRBV7-6 with TRBJ2-7, with D unresolved. There are 15 residues in the CDR3. Trimming shortened V by 5 bases and J by 3 bases, and 17 bases separated the two germline ends. The germline V gene encodes CDR1 SGHVS and CDR2 FNYEAQ. CDR3 DNA: TGTGCCAGCAGCCCCCCAAGCGTGCGGATCTACGAGCAGTACTTC. Translated, it gives CASSPPSVRIYEQYF. Based on the CDR3 plus reference TRBV7-6 and TRBJ2-7, the full variable domain is GAGVSQSPRYKVTKRGQDVALRCDPISGHVSLYWYRQALGQGPEFLTYFNYEAQQDKSGLPNDRFSAERPEGSISTLTIQRTEQRDSAMYRCASSPPSVRIYEQYFGPGTRLTVT.